This passage covers 7 T cell receptor beta chains from one sample sequenced in a study of T cell repertoires in cytomegalovirus infection. TCRdb analysed the reads with MiXCR anew, one entry per CDR3 protein. The sample has about 150,000 distinct CDR3 sequences; around 24% are singletons. The sequencing input was PBMCs. The receptors come from a human donor in good health (CMV status not recorded). Some clones in this sample may be carry-over from other donors' samples.

The rearrangement links TRBV28 to TRBJ1-1, with 7 bases fitting TRBD1. This CDR3 is 13 amino acids long. The germline gives CDR1 MDHEN, CDR2 SYDVKM. V lost 7 bases to trimming and J lost 8 bases; unmatched junction nucleotides: 10. The CDR3 nucleotides read TGTGCCAGCATTGGAAGTGGAGGGGGCGAAGCTTTCTTT. Translating gives CASIGSGGGEAFF.

There are a few counts of this clonotype. This chain links TRBV12-3 or TRBV12-4 with TRBJ1-5, with 11 positions matching TRBD1. J gave up 6 bases and V 2 bases, and 6 bases lay outside the gene matches. This CDR3 contains 16 residues. The CDR3 here is CASSLSRGQGVQPQHF. Written as DNA, the CDR3 is TGTGCCAGCAGTTTATCGAGGGGACAGGGGGTTCAGCCCCAGCATTTT.

There are a few counts of this clonotype. V and J are TRBV28 and TRBJ2-3; tentative D call: TRBD1 (7 bases). CDR3 length: 10 amino acids. Trimming shortened V by 10 bases and J by 10 bases, and 12 bases separated the two germline ends. CDR1 is MDHEN, CDR2 SYDVKM, per germline. The CDR3 reads CATQGGAQYF. The CDR3 DNA reads TGTGCCACCCAGGGGGGTGCGCAGTATTTT.

J is TRBJ2-2 and V is TRBV14; D is ambiguous. The V end lost 3 bases, the J end lost 1 base, and 6 bases lay between the germline ends. The CDR3 extends over 14 amino acids. Germline-derived CDR1 and CDR2 are SGHDN and FVKESK. The CDR3 region is CASSQEQNTGELFF. CDR3 bases: TGTGCCAGCAGCCAGGAGCAGAACACCGGGGAGCTGTTTTTT.

The J gene is TRBJ2-7, the V gene TRBV27; 7 bases are shared with TRBD2. CDR1 is MNHEY and CDR2 is SMNVEV in the germline V gene (reference sequence). This CDR3 has 15 residues. Trimming took 2 bases from V and 3 from J; bases not matched to a gene: 7. The chain's CDR3 is CASSLVWERDYEQYF. The CDR3 DNA follows: TGTGCCAGCAGTTTAGTGTGGGAGCGGGACTACGAGCAGTACTTC.

This rearrangement joins TRBV12-3 or TRBV12-4 to TRBJ1-5; D is undetermined. Trimming took off 6 bases at V and 6 bases at J, with 12 bases between the two ends. The CDR3 contains 13 residues. The DNA for the CDR3 is TGTGCCAGCAGCATTGGAGACACTCAGCCCCAGCATTTT. Translation: CASSIGDTQPQHF.

In its sample, this clonotype was seen many times. The gene calls are TRBV7-9 and TRBJ1-1, with a possible D match to TRBD1 (6 bases). Looked up from germline, CDR1 is SEHNR and CDR2 is FQNEAQ (reference sequence). V was pared by 6 bases and J by 3 bases, with 11 bases between. The CDR3 totals 13 residues. CDR3: CASSSGQYTEAFF. The CDR3 DNA reads TGTGCCAGCAGTTCCGGACAGTACACTGAAGCTTTCTTT.